This T cell receptor (beta chain) was found in a study of shared clonotypes between healthy human individuals. Background on the study: Sampling drew on donors who were a couple of women and a few men aged 18 to 49.

With respect to this clone: Its antigen is not known.

Study conclusions and caveats: All-four-donor shared clonotypes had higher generation probabilities than non-shared clonotypes did. Sampling was confined to blood; repertoires within tissues likely differ. Expectations were that clonotype sharing among donors would be affected by sequencing depth.

TCRdb's copy holds only in-frame clones and misses some; the assay was immunoSEQ multiplex PCR. The profile shows hundreds of thousands of clones, 95% to 98% of them singletons. V lost 2 bases to trimming and J lost 5 bases; unmatched junction nucleotides: 6. Germline values: CDR1 MDHEN, CDR2 SYDVKM. The CDR3 totals 16 residues. As defined, naive CD8 cells were CD45RO-negative and positively selected for CCR7, with terminally differentiated effector memory CD45RA+ cells excluded. The chain is built from TRBV28 and TRBJ2-5; TRBD1 aligns across 12 bases. The sample comprised naive CD8+ T cells sorted from blood. The receptor was derived from a man aged 25-45 years in good health. The CDR3 is CASSLRDRGREETQYF. The CDR3 DNA reads as TGTGCCAGCAGTTTACGGGACAGGGGGCGCGAGGAGACCCAGTACTTC.